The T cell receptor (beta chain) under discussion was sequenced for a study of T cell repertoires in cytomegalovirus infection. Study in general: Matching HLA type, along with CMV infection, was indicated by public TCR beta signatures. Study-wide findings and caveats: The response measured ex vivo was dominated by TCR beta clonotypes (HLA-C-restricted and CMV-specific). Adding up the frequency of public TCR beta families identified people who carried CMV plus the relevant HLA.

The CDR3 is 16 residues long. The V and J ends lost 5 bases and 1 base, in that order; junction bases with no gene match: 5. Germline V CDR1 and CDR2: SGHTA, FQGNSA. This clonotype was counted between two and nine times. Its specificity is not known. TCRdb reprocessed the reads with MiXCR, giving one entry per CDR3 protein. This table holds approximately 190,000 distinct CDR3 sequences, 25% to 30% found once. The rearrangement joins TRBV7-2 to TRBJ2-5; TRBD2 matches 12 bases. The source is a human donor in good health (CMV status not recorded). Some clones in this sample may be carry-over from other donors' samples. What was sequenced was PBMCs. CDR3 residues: CASSRPSGGAQETQYF. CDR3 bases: TGTGCCAGCAGCCGGCCTAGCGGGGGGGCCCAAGAGACCCAGTACTTC. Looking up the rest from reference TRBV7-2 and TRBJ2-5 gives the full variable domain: GAGVSQSPSNKVTEKGKDVELRCDPISGHTALYWYRQSLGQGLEFLIYFQGNSAPDKSGLPSDRFSAERTGGSVSTLTIQRTQQEDSAVYLCASSRPSGGAQETQYFGPGTRLLVL.